This TCR beta chain was profiled in a study of T cells and Merkel cell carcinoma outcomes (dated by TCRdb to between 2020 and 2021). Regarding the complete study: The study looked at whether the tumor T-cell repertoire and T-cell density could predict clinical outcome in patients with Merkel cell carcinoma.

Points on this clone: Its cognate antigen has yet to be identified. No base quality values were provided; no much bigger clone lies one nucleotide off.

Points the paper makes about the study in general: Clinical outcomes in Merkel cell carcinoma patients were reported to be predicted by T-cell repertoire features combined with T-cell density.

Library preparation used the immunoSEQ multiplex PCR assay. TCRdb mirrors the immuneACCESS table, restricted to in-frame sequences. Some clones are absent from its copies; in checked studies, under half trace to an unresolved V gene, and the reason for the others is unknown. In this sample the table shows roughly 7,000 clones, 90% of which occur a single time. The top ten constitute about 3% of the sample. V is reduced by 4 bases and J by 1 base, leaving a spacing of 8 bases between them. The germline V gene (reference sequence) gives CDR1 as LNHDA and CDR2 as SQIVND. Reading from cysteine to phenylalanine, the CDR3 counts 15 amino acids. Only the CDR3 DNA is retained, 45 bases long and in frame from the first base. The samples were obtained from people who had Merkel cell carcinoma.

Sequenced: tumor tissue from Merkel cell carcinoma. The source is a human donor with Merkel cell carcinoma. The V gene is TRBV19 and the J gene is TRBJ2-6; TRBD1 is possibly the D segment (6 matching bases). The CDR3 protein is CASSTDRSGANVLTF. The nucleotides read TGTGCCAGTAGTACTGACAGGTCTGGGGCCAACGTCCTGACTTTC.